Listed below are T cell receptor beta chains from one sample, sequenced in a study of Graves' ophthalmopathy and Graves' hyperthyroidism. A single record per CDR3 protein comes from TCRdb applying MiXCR to the multiplex PCR reads. The table lists about 210,000 distinct CDR3 sequences, about 32% of them singletons. Sequenced material: peripheral blood. Receptors originate from a man over 45 with Graves' ophthalmopathy. CDR3s include the opening cysteine and the closing phenylalanine or tryptophan. The order of the fields is J gene, CDR3 length, D gene, V gene, clone size, CDR3 DNA, CDR3 protein. A D gene is named only where the DNA matches it firmly. A row's size may be missing; if present it is once, few, many or a size class.

j_call: TRBJ2-7; cdr3_length: 16; d_call: .; v_call: TRBV14; clone_size: many; cdr3_nt: TGTGCCAGCAGCCCCAAAAGGGGACCGGGACCCTACGAGCAGTACTTC; cdr3_aa: CASSPKRGPGPYEQYF
j_call: TRBJ2-7; cdr3_length: 13; d_call: .; v_call: TRBV20-1; clone_size: many; cdr3_nt: TGCAGTGCCAGGGGGGGATCCTCCTACGAGCAGTACTTC; cdr3_aa: CSARGGSSYEQYF
j_call: TRBJ2-7; cdr3_length: 15; d_call: TRBD2; v_call: TRBV12-3/TRBV12-4; clone_size: .; cdr3_nt: TGTGCCAGCAGTTTAGCCGGGACTAGTTATCACGAGCAGTACTTC; cdr3_aa: CASSLAGTSYHEQYF
j_call: TRBJ1-1; cdr3_length: 17; d_call: .; v_call: TRBV6-5; clone_size: many; cdr3_nt: TGTGCCAGCAGTTCCCCTCACGACAGGTCCGCGTACACTGAAGCTTTCTTT; cdr3_aa: CASSSPHDRSAYTEAFF
j_call: TRBJ2-7; cdr3_length: 15; d_call: .; v_call: TRBV6-1; clone_size: .; cdr3_nt: TGTGCCAGCAGTCCGATCCGGGACGGGACCTACGAGCAGTACTTC; cdr3_aa: CASSPIRDGTYEQYF
j_call: TRBJ2-7; cdr3_length: 14; d_call: .; v_call: TRBV28; clone_size: once; cdr3_nt: TGTGCCAGCAGTTTAGGGGGGAGTCGAGGGGAGCAGTACTTC; cdr3_aa: CASSLGGSRGEQYF
j_call: TRBJ1-2; cdr3_length: 13; d_call: .; v_call: TRBV28; clone_size: .; cdr3_nt: TGTGCCAGCAGTTTGGGTCAGGCTCGCGGCTACACCTTC; cdr3_aa: CASSLGQARGYTF
j_call: TRBJ1-1; cdr3_length: 13; d_call: .; v_call: TRBV6-5; clone_size: .; cdr3_nt: TGTGCCAGCAGTTACTCGAGGGGCAATGAAGCTTTCTTT; cdr3_aa: CASSYSRGNEAFF
j_call: TRBJ1-2; cdr3_length: 16; d_call: .; v_call: TRBV29-1; clone_size: many; cdr3_nt: TGCAGCGTTGATGTTGGGCAGGAGTTAGCTAACTATGGCTACACCTTC; cdr3_aa: CSVDVGQELANYGYTF
j_call: TRBJ1-5; cdr3_length: 15; d_call: .; v_call: TRBV19; clone_size: .; cdr3_nt: TGTGCCAGTAGTGGGCAGGGCGGGGGCAATCAGCCCCAGCATTTT; cdr3_aa: CASSGQGGGNQPQHF